A single T cell receptor beta chain is shown here with its context. The sample originates from a study of blood T cell repertoires in COVID-19. Study details: Sample material is recorded as cDNA or gDNA derived from T cells, B-cell-depleted T cells, or PBMCs.

In the authors' workflow: Amplification of reference gene primers was used by the study to estimate nucleated cell counts. The method was immunoSEQ multiplex PCR; TCRdb's version includes in-frame clones alone and lacks a portion of them. V and J calls and clone size follow that table, whereas D and trimming were derived from the DNA. The sample includes roughly 280,000 clones, roughly 87% of them seen just once. The receptor comes from a woman between 50 and 59 years old who had recovered from COVID-19. Sequenced material: peripheral blood.

The CDR3 coding sequence is TGTGCCAGCAGCTTAGGTGGCGGAGGACTGAACACTGAAGCTTTCTTT. It is translated as CASSLGGGGLNTEAFF. The chain is built from TRBV7-9 and TRBJ1-1; D is unresolved. Trimming left V 1 base short and J 0 bases short, with 12 bases between. Germline CDR1 and CDR2: SEHNR and FQNEAQ (reference sequence). The CDR3 has 16 amino acids.